This T cell receptor (beta chain) came from a study of blood T cell repertoires in COVID-19. Study overall: Sources were T cells, B-cell-depleted T cells, or PBMCs; the material itself was cDNA or gDNA.

Study processing details: How many nucleated cells were present was estimated from reference gene primer amplification. Sequencing was performed with immunoSEQ multiplex PCR; in TCRdb, only in-frame clones are kept and a portion is missing. D and trimming were read from the DNA, whereas the V and J calls and clone size are those reported in that table. Found here are fewer than 350,000 clones, 85% of them singletons; the top ten hold roughly 2.7%. Trimming took 0 bases from V and 8 from J, leaving 14 bases between them. Germline V CDR1 and CDR2: SGHRS, YFSETQ. CDR3 length: 14 amino acids. Living in 24 US areas, the participants were between roughly 18 and 89 years of age. Participants were placed into cohorts based on the clinical history they reported.

The chain joins TRBV5-1 to TRBJ1-1; D perhaps matches TRBD1 (6 bases). This receptor was obtained from a woman between 50 and 59 years old who had recovered from COVID-19. The specimen sequenced was PBMCs or T cells enriched from blood (not recorded which). CDR3 coding DNA: TGCGCCAGCAGCTTGGAACTCCTAACAGGGGAAGCTTTCTTT. It specifies CASSLELLTGEAFF.